The rows below give T cell receptor beta chains drawn from one sample of a study of post-analysis software for immune sequencing data. One entry per CDR3 protein results from TCRdb running MiXCR on the PCR reads. This sample yields hundreds of thousands of distinct CDR3 sequences, of which over 45% are seen a single time; about 11% belongs to the top ten. Material for sequencing was blood. Source of these receptors: a girl aged 2-10 years with multiple sclerosis. Each CDR3 is given with its conserved first and last residue. Each record gives: CDR3 protein, CDR3 DNA, J gene, V gene, D gene, clone size. D genes are given only for firm matches. Clone sizes are given selectively: once, few, many, or a class where the clone is expanded.

CASSFGDSGSSYNEQFF TGCGCCAGCAGCTTTGGGGATAGCGGGTCCTCCTACAATGAGCAGTTCTTC TRBJ2-1 TRBV5-1 TRBD2 NA
CASSFRISYEQYF TGCGCCAGCAGCTTTCGGATTTCCTACGAGCAGTACTTC TRBJ2-7 TRBV5-1 NA NA
CASSYSPGNEQFF TGTGCCAGCAGTTACTCCCCGGGGAATGAGCAGTTCTTC TRBJ2-1 TRBV6-2/TRBV6-3 NA NA
CSVEDAGRGEKDGYTF TGCAGCGTTGAAGATGCTGGCAGGGGAGAAAAGGATGGCTACACCTTC TRBJ1-2 TRBV29-1 NA once
CASSFYSGIGHEQFF TGTGCCAGCAGTTTTTATAGCGGGATAGGGCATGAGCAGTTCTTC TRBJ2-1 TRBV27 TRBD2 NA
CAISGTLKTEAFF TGTGCCATCAGTGGGACACTGAAAACTGAAGCTTTCTTT TRBJ1-1 TRBV10-3 NA NA
CSARGPLGYTF TGCAGTGCTCGAGGACCTTTGGGCTACACCTTC TRBJ1-2 TRBV20-1 NA NA
CSAASLLAKNIQYF TGCAGTGCTGCTTCTCTACTAGCCAAAAACATTCAGTACTTC TRBJ2-4 TRBV20-1 NA few
CASSPSGGANNEQFF TGTGCCAGCAGCCCTAGCGGGGGGGCGAACAATGAGCAGTTCTTC TRBJ2-1 TRBV7-2 TRBD2 NA
CAITQGLEGADTQYF TGTGCCATCACTCAAGGGTTGGAAGGGGCAGATACGCAGTATTTT TRBJ2-3 TRBV10-3 NA NA
CASSKGLGNEQFF TGCGCCAGCAGCAAGGGACTAGGCAATGAGCAGTTCTTC TRBJ2-1 TRBV5-1 TRBD2 NA
CASGGSGDGNTQYF TGTGCCAGCGGGGGGTCAGGGGATGGAAATACGCAGTATTTT TRBJ2-3 TRBV3-1 NA NA
CASSLSDSYEQYF TGTGCCAGCAGTCTATCGGACAGTTACGAGCAGTACTTC TRBJ2-7 TRBV27 NA NA
CASSSQGASYEQYF TGTGCCAGCAGTTCACAAGGGGCCTCCTACGAGCAGTACTTC TRBJ2-7 TRBV12-3/TRBV12-4 NA NA
CASSQRGGNTGELFF TGTGCCAGCAGCCAAAGAGGCGGGAACACCGGGGAGCTGTTTTTT TRBJ2-2 TRBV14 NA NA
CSASPKNNEQFF TGCAGCGCCTCACCCAAAAACAATGAGCAGTTCTTC TRBJ2-1 TRBV29-1 NA NA
CASSRGQGAGYTF TGCGCCAGCAGCCGCGGACAGGGGGCTGGCTACACCTTC TRBJ1-2 TRBV4-1 TRBD1 few
CSGGTANYGYTF TGCAGCGGCGGGACAGCCAACTATGGCTACACCTTC TRBJ1-2 TRBV29-1 TRBD1 NA
CSARGLAGVYNEQFF TGCAGTGCTAGAGGTCTAGCGGGGGTTTACAATGAGCAGTTCTTC TRBJ2-1 TRBV20-1 TRBD2 few
CASSPSTSRRLDEQFF TGTGCCAGCAGCCCCTCTACCTCTCGACGGTTGGATGAGCAGTTCTTC TRBJ2-1 TRBV5-5 NA NA
CSGREGAEEQYF TGCAGTGGTCGGGAGGGGGCGGAAGAGCAGTACTTC TRBJ2-7 TRBV20-1 NA NA
CASSYSGTGGYGNQPQHF TGTGCCAGCAGTTACTCCGGGACAGGGGGCTACGGGAATCAGCCCCAGCATTTT TRBJ1-5 TRBV6-5 TRBD1 NA
CATSDPARGYTF TGTGCCACCAGTGATCCTGCCCGGGGCTACACCTTC TRBJ1-2 TRBV24-1 NA NA
CASSVGPSISGRASYSYEQYF TGTGCCAGCAGCGTAGGACCCTCAATTAGCGGGAGGGCCTCCTACTCCTACGAGCAGTACTTC TRBJ2-7 TRBV9 TRBD2 NA
CASSQEPGLANEQFF TGCGCCAGCAGCCAAGAACCCGGACTAGCGAATGAGCAGTTCTTC TRBJ2-1 TRBV4-3 TRBD2 few
CSARAGFTQAKNIQYF TGCAGTGCTAGAGCGGGGTTTACGCAAGCCAAAAACATTCAGTACTTC TRBJ2-4 TRBV20-1 NA NA
CASRWDGRRNEQFF TGTGCCAGCAGATGGGACGGCCGCCGCAATGAGCAGTTCTTC TRBJ2-1 TRBV6-2/TRBV6-3 NA NA
CSARGNGPHYEQYF TGCAGTGCTAGAGGTAACGGCCCACACTACGAGCAGTACTTC TRBJ2-7 TRBV20-1 NA NA
CSADNRGFADTEAFF TGCAGCGCCGATAACAGGGGATTCGCGGACACTGAAGCTTTCTTT TRBJ1-1 TRBV29-1 TRBD1 once
CASSLADRANEQFF TGTGCCAGCAGCTTAGCGGACAGGGCAAATGAGCAGTTCTTC TRBJ2-1 TRBV7-2 TRBD1 NA
CASSPATRSGNEQFF TGTGCCAGCAGCCCTGCGACTAGGTCGGGCAATGAGCAGTTCTTC TRBJ2-1 TRBV7-2 NA NA
CASSLDDYNSPLHF TGCGCCAGCAGCTTGGACGACTATAATTCACCCCTCCACTTT TRBJ1-6 TRBV5-1 NA NA
CASSVTGDNEQFF TGTGCCAGCAGCGTGACAGGGGACAATGAGCAGTTCTTC TRBJ2-1 TRBV7-9 TRBD1 NA
CSADPRTDTQYF TGCAGTGCTGACCCTCGGACTGATACGCAGTATTTT TRBJ2-3 TRBV20-1 NA NA
CASSQDLRGLPVETQYF TGTGCCAGCAGCCAAGATCTACGAGGGCTGCCGGTGGAGACCCAGTACTTC TRBJ2-5 TRBV4-2 NA few
CASSLGPRGVAGGPTDTQYF TGTGCCAGCAGCTTAGGCCCTCGAGGGGTAGCGGGGGGACCTACAGATACGCAGTATTTT TRBJ2-3 TRBV7-7 TRBD2 once